The 5 T cell receptor beta chains reported below all come from one sample, sequenced in a study of blood T cell repertoires in COVID-19. Clones were read by immunoSEQ multiplex PCR, and TCRdb kept only the in-frame ones, dropping some. In the table there are fewer than 300,000 clones, 70% to 90% of which are singletons. What was sequenced was PBMCs or T cells enriched from blood (not recorded which). The receptors here all came from a woman aged 40 to 50 with acute COVID-19.

The chain employs TRBV5-4 and TRBJ1-4; 7 bases are a match to TRBD1. This CDR3 is 15 amino acids long. The V and J ends lost 4 bases and 7 bases, in that order; junction bases with no gene match: 10. CDR1 is SGHNT, CDR2 YYREEE, per germline (reference sequence). CDR3: CASSTGERQGEKLFF. As DNA, the CDR3 is TGTGCCAGCAGCACCGGAGAAAGACAGGGTGAAAAACTGTTTTTT.

V gene TRBV4-1 combines with J gene TRBJ2-3; D unresolved. The CDR3 has 14 residues. The germline V gene has CDR1 MGHRA and CDR2 YSYEKL. Trimming removed 1 base at V and 5 bases at J, with 10 bases between. In DNA, the CDR3 is TGCGCCAGCAGCCAAGGGGCATTAAAAGATACGCAGTATTTT. Its translation is CASSQGALKDTQYF.

Details on this clone: The junction differs from germline at one of its ends, possibly a read error. The chain employs TRBV7-7 and TRBJ2-1; 10 bases are shared with TRBD2. CDR3 length equals 16 residues. Germline lookup yields CDR1 SSHAT and CDR2 FNYEAQ (reference sequence). Here the CDR3 DNA reads TGTGCTAGCAGCCCCAAAGCGGGAGGGGGGTACAATGAGCAGTTCTTC. Translation gives CASSPKAGGGYNEQFF.

The chain has TRBV11-3 and TRBJ2-4, with 10 bases identical to TRBD2. CDR1 SGHNT and CDR2 YENEEA come from the germline V gene. The CDR3 consists of 13 residues. The V segment lost 2 bases and the J segment 11 bases; nucleotides outside the gene matches: 3. As DNA, the CDR3 is TGTGCCAGCAGCTTACAAGGACTAGCGGTTCAGTACTTC. Protein product: CASSLQGLAVQYF.

This clone was found a few times. The chain recombines TRBV29-1 with TRBJ1-2, with 8 nucleotides matching TRBD1. CDR3 length equals 15 residues. Looked up from germline, CDR1 is SQVTM and CDR2 is ANQGSEA. Unmatched junction bases numbered 5, after V lost 0 bases and J lost 2 bases. CDR3 residues: CSVEDRAGGNYGYTF. The CDR3 DNA reads as TGCAGCGTTGAAGATCGGGCAGGGGGCAACTATGGCTACACCTTC.